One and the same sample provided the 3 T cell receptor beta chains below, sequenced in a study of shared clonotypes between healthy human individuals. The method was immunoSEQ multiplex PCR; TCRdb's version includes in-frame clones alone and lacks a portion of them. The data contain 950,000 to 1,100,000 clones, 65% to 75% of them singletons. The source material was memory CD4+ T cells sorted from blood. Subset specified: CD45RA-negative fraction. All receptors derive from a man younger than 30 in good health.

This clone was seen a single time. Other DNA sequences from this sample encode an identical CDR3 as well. The CDR3 protein is CASSPGTANYGYTF. Here the CDR3 DNA reads TGTGCCAGCTCACCTGGGACAGCTAACTATGGCTACACCTTC. The J gene is TRBJ1-2, the V gene TRBV18; TRBD1 aligns across 7 bases. Per the germline V gene, CDR1 is KGHSH and CDR2 is LQKENI. Germline trimming cut 3 bases from V and 0 bases from J; bases unmatched to any gene: 1. The length of the CDR3 is 14 residues.

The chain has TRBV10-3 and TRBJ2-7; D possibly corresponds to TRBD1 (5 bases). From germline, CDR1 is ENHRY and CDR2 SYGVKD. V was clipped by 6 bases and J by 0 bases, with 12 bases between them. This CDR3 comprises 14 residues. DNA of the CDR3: TGTGCCATCAGGGACCAGGGATCCTCCTACGAGCAGTACTTC. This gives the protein CAIRDQGSSYEQYF.

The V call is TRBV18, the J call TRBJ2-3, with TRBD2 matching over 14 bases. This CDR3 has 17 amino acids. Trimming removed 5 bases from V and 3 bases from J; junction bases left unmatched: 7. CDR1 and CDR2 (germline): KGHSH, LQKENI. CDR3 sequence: CASSTGTSGSGTDTQYF. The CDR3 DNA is TGTGCCAGCTCAACCGGGACTAGCGGGAGTGGGACAGATACGCAGTATTTT.